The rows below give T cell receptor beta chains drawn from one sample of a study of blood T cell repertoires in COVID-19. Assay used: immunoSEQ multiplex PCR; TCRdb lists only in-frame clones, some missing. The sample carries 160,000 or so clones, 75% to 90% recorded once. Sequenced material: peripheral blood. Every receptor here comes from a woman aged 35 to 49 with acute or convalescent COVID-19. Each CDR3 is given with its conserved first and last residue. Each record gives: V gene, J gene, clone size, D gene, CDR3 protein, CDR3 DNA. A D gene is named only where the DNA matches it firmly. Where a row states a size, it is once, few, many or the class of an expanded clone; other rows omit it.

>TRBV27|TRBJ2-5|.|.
CASSLKGLRQEETQYF
TGTGCCAGCAGTTTAAAAGGGCTACGACAGGAAGAGACCCAGTACTTC
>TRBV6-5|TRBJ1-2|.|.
CASSTGLANYGYTF
TGTGCCAGCAGTACAGGGTTAGCTAACTATGGCTACACCTTC
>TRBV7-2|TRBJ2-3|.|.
CASRRLVSDTQYF
TGTGCCAGCAGGCGACTAGTTTCAGATACGCAGTATTTT
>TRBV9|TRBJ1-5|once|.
CASSVAGWIPQHF
TGTGCCAGCAGCGTAGCGGGGTGGATTCCCCAGCATTTT
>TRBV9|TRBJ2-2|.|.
CASSVEGTYTGELFF
TGTGCCAGCAGCGTAGAGGGGACTTACACCGGGGAGCTGTTTTTT
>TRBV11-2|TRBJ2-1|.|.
CASSLGQSSYNEQFF
TGTGCCAGCAGCTTAGGACAGAGCTCCTACAATGAGCAGTTCTTC
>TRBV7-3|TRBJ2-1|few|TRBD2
CASSLTGLAGHEQFF
TGTGCCAGCAGCTTAACGGGACTAGCGGGACATGAGCAGTTCTTC
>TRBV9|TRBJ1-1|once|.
CASSPLGGGAGMNTEAFF
TGTGCCAGCAGCCCTCTGGGTGGGGGGGCTGGGATGAACACTGAAGCTTTCTTT
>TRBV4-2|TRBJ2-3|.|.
CASSQLKRGDTQYF
TGTGCCAGCAGCCAACTAAAGCGTGGCGATACGCAGTATTTT
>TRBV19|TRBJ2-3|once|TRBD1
CASSSIRGTGTEGIDTQYF
TGTGCCAGTAGCAGTATTAGGGGGACCGGGACAGAAGGTATAGATACGCAGTATTTT
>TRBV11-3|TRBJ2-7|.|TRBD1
CASSFTGGYEQYF
TGTGCCAGCAGCTTCACAGGGGGCTACGAGCAGTACTTC
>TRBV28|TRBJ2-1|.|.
CASSPTGGPYSYNEQFF
TGTGCCAGCAGCCCAACGGGGGGCCCGTACTCCTACAATGAGCAGTTCTTC
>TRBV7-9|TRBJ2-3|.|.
CASSQGGGFGTDTQYF
TGTGCCAGCAGCCAGGGAGGGGGTTTTGGCACAGATACGCAGTATTTT
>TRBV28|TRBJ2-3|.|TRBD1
CASSLSDSGTVADTQYF
TGTGCCAGCAGTTTAAGCGACTCAGGGACAGTAGCAGATACGCAGTATTTT
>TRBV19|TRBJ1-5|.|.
CASSIAHLIQVSNQPQHF
TGTGCCAGTAGTATTGCTCATCTAATCCAGGTGAGCAATCAGCCCCAGCATTTT
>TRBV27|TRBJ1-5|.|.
CASSLSSQGNQPQHF
TGTGCCAGCAGTTTATCGTCGCAGGGCAATCAGCCCCAGCATTTT
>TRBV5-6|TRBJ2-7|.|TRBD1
CASSSTGYEQYF
TGTGCCAGCAGCTCGACAGGGTACGAGCAGTACTTC
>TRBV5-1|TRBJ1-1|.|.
CASSLGSGNTEAFF
TGCGCCAGCAGCTTGGGTTCGGGGAACACTGAAGCTTTCTTT